This T cell receptor (beta chain) was identified during a study of cytomegalovirus exposure and HLA in healthy donors. Study details: The Caucasian-associated ancestry cluster contained around four fifths of the 300 to 450 genotyped donors.

As to this clone: What it binds is not known.

Whole-study findings and limits: Among immune exposure information, only CMV serostatus was available. In vitro data verified a few CMV-associated chains as specific for CMV antigens. In a later analysis, V- and J-gene trimming of beta chains associated with a DCLRE1C missense variant, replicated independently.

The CDR3 extends over 14 amino acids. CDR1 is MDHEN, CDR2 SYDVKM, per germline. Unmatched junction bases numbered 8, after V lost 6 bases and J lost 5 bases. The PCR ran on 60 Vbeta and 13 Jbeta primers. Sequenced by immunoSEQ multiplex PCR; TCRdb stores in-frame clones only, minus some. The data contain 200,000 or so clones, 75% to 90% of them singletons. Sequencing was done on a sample of PBMCs. The chain couples TRBV28 to TRBJ2-7; 9 nucleotides match TRBD1. The TCR originated in a man in his forties in good health and CMV-seropositive. This CDR3 is CASRGGQGIDEQYF. The DNA of the CDR3 is TGTGCCAGCAGGGGGGGACAGGGTATCGACGAGCAGTACTTC.